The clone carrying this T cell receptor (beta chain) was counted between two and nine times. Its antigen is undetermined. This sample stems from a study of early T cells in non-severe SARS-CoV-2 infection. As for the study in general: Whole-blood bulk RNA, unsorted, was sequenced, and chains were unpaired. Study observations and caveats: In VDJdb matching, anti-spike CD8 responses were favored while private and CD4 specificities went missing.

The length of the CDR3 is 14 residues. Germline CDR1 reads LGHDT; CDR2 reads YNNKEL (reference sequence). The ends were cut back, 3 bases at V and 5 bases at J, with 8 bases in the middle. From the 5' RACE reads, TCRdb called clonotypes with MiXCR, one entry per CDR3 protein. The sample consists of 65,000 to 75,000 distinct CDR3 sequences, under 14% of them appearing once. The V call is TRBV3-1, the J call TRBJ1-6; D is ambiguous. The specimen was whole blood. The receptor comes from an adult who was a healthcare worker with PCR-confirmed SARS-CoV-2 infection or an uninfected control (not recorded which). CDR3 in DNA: TGTGCCAGCAGCCAGGACCCTAATAATTCACCCCTCCACTTT. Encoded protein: CASSQDPNNSPLHF.